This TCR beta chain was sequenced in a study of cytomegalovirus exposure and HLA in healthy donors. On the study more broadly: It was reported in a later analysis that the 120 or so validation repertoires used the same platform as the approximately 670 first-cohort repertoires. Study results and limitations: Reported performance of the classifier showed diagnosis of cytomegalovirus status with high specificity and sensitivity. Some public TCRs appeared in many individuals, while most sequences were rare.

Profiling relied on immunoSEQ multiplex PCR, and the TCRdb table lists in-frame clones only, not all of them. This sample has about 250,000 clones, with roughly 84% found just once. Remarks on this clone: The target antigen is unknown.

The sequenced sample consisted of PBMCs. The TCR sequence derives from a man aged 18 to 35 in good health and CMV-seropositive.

The CDR3 region is CSVGGQGAGGEQYF. The CDR3 nucleotides are TGCAGCGTGGGGGGACAGGGGGCAGGTGGTGAGCAGTACTTC. V is TRBV29-1 and J is TRBJ2-7; 12 bases are shared with TRBD1. This CDR3 is built from 14 residues. V shed 6 bases, J shed 7 bases, and the junction held 10 bases outside the gene matches. Germline V CDR1 and CDR2: SQVTM, ANQGSEA.